The entry that follows covers one T cell receptor beta chain sequence. The target of this receptor is not known. One base away there is no much larger clone; base qualities are not given. The cohort comprised several hundred healthy bone marrow donors. Cohort members were all nominally healthy when sampled, although unrecorded immune exposures were likely present. The donor tested CMV seropositive and was one of the 289 seropositive cohort members. Each donor provided a peripheral blood sample, and peripheral blood mononuclear cells were used for TCR beta sequencing. The Qiagen DNeasy Blood Extraction Kit was used to extract genomic DNA from the blood cell samples. The sample comes from a study of cytomegalovirus exposure and HLA in healthy donors (dated by TCRdb to the late 2010s). For the wider study: An earlier analysis of approximately 640 of the donors reported 250 to 300 Gb of sequence data and some 120 million unique TCR beta sequences from 150 million to 200 million T cells. Roughly 300 gigabases of sequencing data and some 85 million unique TCR sequences were included in an early release covering 550 to 650 HLA-typed donors. Of the 398 genotyped donors, 81% were placed in the genetic ancestry cluster associated with self-reported Caucasian donors. The study aimed to test whether signatures of past pathogen exposure could be identified by cataloging public T cell receptors. The study used immunosequencing to profile the T cell repertoires of 666 subjects and linked those repertoires to cytomegalovirus serostatus. In addition to the first cohort of around 670 subjects, a separate validation cohort of 130 or so different subjects was used. To predict cytomegalovirus infection status, the study brought together high-throughput TCR immunosequencing, statistical association of individual TCRs with disease status, and machine learning. To study patterns of TCR occurrence, a later analysis re-analyzed previously published TCR beta repertoires from 500 to 850 donors and added high-resolution HLA genotyping. In the later analysis, no new phenotypic data were used to find candidate immune exposures; instead, reliance was placed on TCR beta sequences and their occurrence across donors. An earlier analysis of roughly 600 of the donors used high-throughput TCR beta sequencing to judge whether each TCR beta V gene segment behaved as functional or pseudogenic. Donor age, sex, ethnicity and CMV serostatus were compiled alongside the repertoire data. Genome-wide SNP genotypes for about 55% of the 666 donors were used in a later genetic analysis, which treated that subset as a discovery cohort. Every discovery cohort repertoire had been produced on one sequencing platform. Both class I and class II loci were covered by HLA typing, at four-digit resolution. Typing coverage varied by locus: about 620-630 donors for A, B, C, DRB1 and DQB1; more than 500 for DQA1; about 590 for DPA1; around 490 for DPB1. Roughly five DR-DQ haplotypes were handled as single units for association and clustering because linkage in the cohort was strong. Among roughly 400 genotyped donors of the cohort, an average of about 240,000 unique TCR beta nucleotide sequences was sequenced per donor, of which about 18% were non-productive. The paper's findings and limits, for the study overall: A later analysis associated 16,951 TCR beta sequences with specific HLA alleles at a false discovery rate of 0.05. Most TCR sequences were observed very rarely across donors, whereas some public TCRs were present in many individuals. In both the original and validation cohorts, the classifier was reported to diagnose cytomegalovirus status with high specificity and sensitivity. Broadly in line with IMGT annotations, most TCR beta V segments showed up in productive rearrangements about 87% or about 30% of the time in an earlier analysis of 450 to 750 of the donors. When HLA alleles, especially DR and DQ, strongly co-occurred, TCR associations were difficult to assign to individual alleles. Around 16 rarely observed V segments, including chromosome 9 orphons, were excluded from the earlier analysis of just under 600 of the donors because counts were too low. An association between a missense DCLRE1C variant and V-gene and J-gene trimming of TCR beta chains was found in a later genetic analysis and replicated in an independent cohort. A further reported finding was that TCR beta sequences accurately predicted the HLA-A and HLA-B alleles for most subjects in the first cohort. A few of the identified cytomegalovirus-associated TCR beta chains were confirmed in vitro to be specific for cytomegalovirus antigens. Most CMV-associated TCR beta chains appeared to be HLA-restricted in a later analysis, and the HLA associations seemed to be driven largely by CMV exposure. The sequencing pipeline was judged likely to have produced a cluster of highly shared sequence variants as a technical artifact. Sequencing depth was assumed to be roughly uniform across donors in the presence/absence analyses, though that assumption may not hold. Correlated functional status among segregating V segments might reflect linkage disequilibrium, but an unknown experimental factor could not be ruled out. The authors suggested that the approach could potentially be generalized to other disease states and immunological phenotypes. In a later analysis, HLA-associated TCR beta chains were found to be more clonally expanded and to have lower generation probabilities than equally common non-associated chains. CMV serostatus was the only immune exposure information available for the cohort. In this cohort, only TCR beta chains were sequenced, and detectable features were limited by the absence of alpha or paired-chain data. Some IMGT-functional V segments, including TRBV6-2 and TRBV6-3, could not be distinguished by the 87-base-pair reads and were therefore excluded. The study gave a list of more than 150 TCR beta chains associated with cytomegalovirus. In a later analysis, TCR association rates were found to vary across HLA loci, with the most associated TCRs seen for DRB1 alleles and the fewest for HLA-C alleles. Compared with the approximately 600-donor mean, donors in an Asian-associated ancestry cluster had fewer N-insertions in productive TCRs, according to a later genetic analysis. A later analysis reported that several top co-occurrence clusters appeared linked to parvovirus B19, influenza, CMV and Epstein-Barr virus. Because HLA typing was missing for some donors at each locus, association tests included only the typed subset.

Relative to germline, V is missing 4 bases and J is missing 0 bases, with 6 bases of the junction outside any gene match. CDR1 and CDR2 were assigned from the germline V gene as SNHLY and FYNNEI. There are 16 amino acids in the CDR3, from cysteine to phenylalanine inclusive. The DNA shown is the 48-base CDR3, in frame from base 1. To prepare the library, the immunoSEQ multiplex PCR assay was applied. For the multiplex PCR, a mixture combining 60 forward primers for TCR Vbeta segments and 13 reverse primers for TCR Jbeta segments was used. The CDR3 region of rearranged TCR beta genes was amplified from genomic DNA with a multiplex PCR assay. The amplified TCR beta libraries were sequenced on the Illumina HiSeq System as 87-base-pair reads. The paper's processing steps were these. In a later analysis, some 80 million unique TCR beta chains were counted across the 500 to 700 repertoires, and some 10 million of these chains were shared by at least two donors. A nearest-neighbor algorithm error-corrected the raw reads and collapsed the reads into unique sequences, merging closely related sequences to remove PCR and sequencing errors. Alignment of CDR3 sequences to IMGT reference sequences was used to assign V, D and J gene segments. For a sequence to be retained, a match of at least six nucleotides was required to both a V gene segment and a J gene segment. A rearrangement was called productive if the CDR3 had no stop codons and remained in frame with V and J, and every other rearrangement was called non-productive. Following IMGT convention, CDR3 was defined as the stretch from the second conserved V-encoded cysteine up to the conserved J-encoded phenylalanine. In an earlier analysis of more than 550 of the donors, sequences lacking an unambiguous match to a single V gene segment were excluded. An earlier analysis of some 610 of the donors called V segments functional above 56.7% productive rearrangements and segregating when the between-donor standard deviation exceeded 5%. A statistical classification framework was built for diagnosing cytomegalovirus status from the catalog of TCR beta chain sequences. A later analysis assigned V and J genes by comparing TCR nucleotide sequences with IMGT/GENE-DB human TR gene sequences. A later analysis assigned CDR3 sequences and most-parsimonious VDJ recombination scenarios with the TCRdist pipeline. A later analysis defined each TCR beta chain by its CDR3 amino acid sequence plus V-gene family, and excluded reads lacking a unique V-gene family. To address suspected cross-contamination and a sequencing artifact, a later analysis removed around 590 highly shared, low-generation-probability nucleotide sequences. A later analysis calculated a clonal expansion index for each public chain from normalized within-repertoire ranks of inferred template counts. In a later analysis, generation probabilities were computed with a VDJ recombination model fitted to out-of-frame rearrangements, and the resulting probabilities were checked against IGoR. A later analysis scored TCR-TCR, TCR-HLA and TCR-CMV co-occurrence with hypergeometric tests, applying a repertoire-size bias correction to TCR pairs. A later analysis estimated false discovery rates by permuting HLA or CMV assignments 20 times. A later analysis grouped co-occurring TCRs with DBSCAN, adding TCRdist sequence similarity when clustering within HLA-allele-positive subsets. Repertoires with fewer than 30,000 or more than 120,000 public chains, plus five repertoires with anomalous nucleotide sharing, were excluded from co-occurrence clustering. What TCRdb holds here is the immuneACCESS table cut down to in-frame rearrangements. Part of the clones is not present; checked against another copy, under half of the missing clones reflect an unresolved V gene, and the others are unexplained. V, J and clone size are those of that table, while D and trimming were read from the DNA. Recorded for this sample are approximately 110,000 clones; just under 70% of them occurred a single time. 8.7% of the sample is in the top ten clones.

This TCR derives from a man aged 25-40 years in good health and CMV-seropositive. The sample consisted of PBMCs. The V and J segments used are TRBV2 and TRBJ1-2, with 9 bases aligning to TRBD1. The DNA reads TGTGCCAGCAGTGGAGGACAGGGGAGGTCTAACTATGGCTACACCTTC. Protein translation: CASSGGQGRSNYGYTF.